The 4 T cell receptor beta chains below come from one sample, sequenced in a study of T cell responses to AZD1222 COVID-19 vaccine. Some clones are missing from TCRdb's copy, which holds only in-frame ones; the method was immunoSEQ multiplex PCR. The sample shows 100,000 to 150,000 clones, about 89% of them seen only once. The sample was peripheral blood, taken on day 0 of AZD1222 vaccination. All receptors come from an adult in good health.

The chain joins TRBV28 to TRBJ2-4; D is tentatively TRBD1 or TRBD2 (5 bases each). The CDR3 contains 19 residues. Germline values: CDR1 MDHEN, CDR2 SYDVKM. The V end lost 4 bases, the J end lost 2 bases, and 24 bases lay between the germline ends. CDR3 amino acids: CASSYEGREFAFSKNIQYF. The CDR3 DNA reads as TGTGCCAGCAGTTACGAGGGGCGTGAATTCGCTTTCTCCAAAAACATTCAGTACTTC.

The rearrangement joins TRBV20-1 to TRBJ1-6; D ambiguous. CDR1 and CDR2 from the germline V gene are DFQATT and SNEGSKA (reference sequence). The CDR3 sequence is 11 residues long. Trimming took 3 bases from V and 7 from J, leaving 4 bases between them. The CDR3 reads CSASYNSPLHF. In nucleotides, the CDR3 is TGCAGTGCTAGTTACAATTCACCCCTCCACTTT.

This clone occurred once. This rearrangement joins TRBV4-1 to TRBJ1-5; D remains unclear. This CDR3 contains 14 residues. V lost 3 bases to trimming and J lost 9 bases, with 15 bases between them. CDR1 and CDR2 from the germline V gene are MGHRA and YSYEKL. The CDR3 DNA is TGCGCCAGCAGCCACCCCGTGGAGGCGAGGCCCCAGCATTTT. As protein: CASSHPVEARPQHF.

The chain couples TRBV27 to TRBJ1-6; possibly TRBD1 for D (5 bases). V was trimmed by 6 bases and J by 10 bases, leaving 16 bases between them. The germline V gene encodes CDR1 MNHEY and CDR2 SMNVEV (reference sequence). The CDR3 is 14 residues long. For the CDR3, the DNA is TGTGCCAGCAGGCCGGACATCGGGGGATCACCCCTCCACTTT. It codes for CASRPDIGGSPLHF.